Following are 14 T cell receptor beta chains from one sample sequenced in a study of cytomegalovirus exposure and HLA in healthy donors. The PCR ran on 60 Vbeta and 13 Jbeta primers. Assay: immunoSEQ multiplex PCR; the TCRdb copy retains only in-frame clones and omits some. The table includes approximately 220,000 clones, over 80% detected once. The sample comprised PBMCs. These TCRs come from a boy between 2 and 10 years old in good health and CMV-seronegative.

The CDR3, as DNA: TGCAGCGTGAGGGGGGGCCCTGAAGCTTTCTTT. This encodes CSVRGGPEAFF. The chain recombines TRBV29-1 with TRBJ1-1; possibly TRBD1 for D (6 bases). The CDR3 consists of 11 residues. V shed 6 bases and J shed 6 bases, with 11 bases lying between them. Germline CDR1 SQVTM, CDR2 ANQGSEA. The variable domain in full, with the rest retrieved from reference TRBV29-1 and TRBJ1-1, is SAVISQKPSRDICQRGTSLTIQCQVDSQVTMMFWYRQQPGQSLTLIATANQGSEATYESGFVIDKFPISRPNLTFSTLTVSNMSPEDSSIYLCSVRGGPEAFFGQGTRLTVV.

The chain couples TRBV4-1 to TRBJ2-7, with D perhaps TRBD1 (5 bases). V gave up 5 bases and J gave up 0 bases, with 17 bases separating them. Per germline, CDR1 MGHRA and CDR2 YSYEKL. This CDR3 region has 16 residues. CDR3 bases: TGCGCCAGCAGCGCGCGACCACAGGAGAGCTCCTACGAGCAGTACTTC. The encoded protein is CASSARPQESSYEQYF.

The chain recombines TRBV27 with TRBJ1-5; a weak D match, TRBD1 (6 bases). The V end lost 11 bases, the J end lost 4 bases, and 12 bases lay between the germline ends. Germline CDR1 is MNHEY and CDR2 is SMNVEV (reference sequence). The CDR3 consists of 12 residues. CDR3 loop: CACGRGNQPQHF. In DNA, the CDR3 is TGTGCCTGTGGCAGGGGAAATCAGCCCCAGCATTTT.

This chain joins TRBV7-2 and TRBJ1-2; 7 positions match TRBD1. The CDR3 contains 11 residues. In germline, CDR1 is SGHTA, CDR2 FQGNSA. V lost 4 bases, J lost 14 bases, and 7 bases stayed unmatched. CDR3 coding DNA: TGTGCCAGCAGCTATACAGGGGACAGTACCTTC. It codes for CASSYTGDSTF.

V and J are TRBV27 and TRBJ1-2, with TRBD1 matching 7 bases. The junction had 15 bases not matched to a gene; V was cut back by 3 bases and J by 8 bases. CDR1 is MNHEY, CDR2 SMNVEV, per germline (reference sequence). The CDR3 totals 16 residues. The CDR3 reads CASSFRGGGGLWGYTF. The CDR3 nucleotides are TGTGCCAGCAGTTTTCGAGGGGGCGGAGGGCTTTGGGGCTACACCTTC.

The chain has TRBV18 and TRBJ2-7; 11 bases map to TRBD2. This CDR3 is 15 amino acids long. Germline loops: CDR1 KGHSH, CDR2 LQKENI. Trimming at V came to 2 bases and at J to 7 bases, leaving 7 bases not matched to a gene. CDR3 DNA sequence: TGTGCCAGCTCACCAGGGACTAGCGGACCGGGGGAGCAGTACTTC. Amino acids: CASSPGTSGPGEQYF.

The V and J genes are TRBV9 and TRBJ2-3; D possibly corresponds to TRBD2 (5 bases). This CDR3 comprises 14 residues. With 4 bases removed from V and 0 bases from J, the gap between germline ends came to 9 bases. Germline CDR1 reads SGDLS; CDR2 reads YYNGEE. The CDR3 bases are TGTGCCAGCAGCCCTAGCCTCAGCACAGATACGCAGTATTTT. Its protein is CASSPSLSTDTQYF.

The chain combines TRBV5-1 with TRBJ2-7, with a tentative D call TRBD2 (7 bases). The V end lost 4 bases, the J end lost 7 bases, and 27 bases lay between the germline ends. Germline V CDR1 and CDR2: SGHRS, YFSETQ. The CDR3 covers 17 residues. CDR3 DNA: TGCGCCAGCAGCCCTGGGGGCCAGCGGGGTCTATGGGGGGAGCAGTACTTC. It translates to CASSPGGQRGLWGEQYF.

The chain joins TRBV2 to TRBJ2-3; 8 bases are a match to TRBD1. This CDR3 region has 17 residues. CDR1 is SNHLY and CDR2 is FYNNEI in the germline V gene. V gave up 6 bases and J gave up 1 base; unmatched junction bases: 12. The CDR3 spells CASRRSAGTGRTDTQYF. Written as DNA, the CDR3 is TGTGCCAGCAGACGGTCCGCCGGGACAGGACGCACAGATACGCAGTATTTT.

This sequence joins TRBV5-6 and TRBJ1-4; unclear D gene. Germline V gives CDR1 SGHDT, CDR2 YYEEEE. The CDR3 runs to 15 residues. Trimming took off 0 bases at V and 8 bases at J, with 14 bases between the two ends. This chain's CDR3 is CASSLDGEGLEKLFF. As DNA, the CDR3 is TGTGCCAGCAGCTTGGACGGGGAGGGTTTGGAAAAACTGTTTTTT.

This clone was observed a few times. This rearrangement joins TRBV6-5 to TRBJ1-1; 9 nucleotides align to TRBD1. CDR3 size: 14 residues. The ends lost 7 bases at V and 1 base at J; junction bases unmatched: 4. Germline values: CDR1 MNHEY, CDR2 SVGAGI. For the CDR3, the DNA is TGTGCCAGCAACGACAGGGGGACGAACACTGAAGCTTTCTTT. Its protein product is CASNDRGTNTEAFF.

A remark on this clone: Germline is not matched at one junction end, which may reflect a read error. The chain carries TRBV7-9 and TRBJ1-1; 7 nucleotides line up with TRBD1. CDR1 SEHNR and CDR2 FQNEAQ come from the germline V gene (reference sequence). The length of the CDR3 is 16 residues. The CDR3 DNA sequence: TGTTCCAGCAGCTTAATGGGGGACAGCCTGAACACTGAAGCTTTCTTT. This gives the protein CSSSLMGDSLNTEAFF. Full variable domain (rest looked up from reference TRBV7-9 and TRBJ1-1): DTGVSQNPRHKITKRGQNVTFRCDPISEHNRLYWYRQTLGQGPEFLTYFQNEAQLEKSRLLSDRFSAERPKGSFSTLEIQRTEQGDSAMYLCSSSLMGDSLNTEAFFGQGTRLTVV.

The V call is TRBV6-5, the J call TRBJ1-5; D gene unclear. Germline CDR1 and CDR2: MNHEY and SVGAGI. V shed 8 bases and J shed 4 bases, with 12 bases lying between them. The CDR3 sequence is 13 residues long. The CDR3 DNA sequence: TGTGCCAGCCGAACCCGGGAAAATCAGCCCCAGCATTTT. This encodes CASRTRENQPQHF.

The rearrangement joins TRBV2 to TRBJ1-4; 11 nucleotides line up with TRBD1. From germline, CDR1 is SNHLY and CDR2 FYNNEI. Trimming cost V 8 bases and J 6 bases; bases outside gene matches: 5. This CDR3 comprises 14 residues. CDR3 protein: CASAPGQGDEKLFF. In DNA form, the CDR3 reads TGTGCCAGCGCGCCGGGACAGGGGGATGAAAAACTGTTTTTT.